These 8 T cell receptor beta chains came from one sample sequenced in a study of tumor-infiltrating lymphocytes in primary liver carcinoma. Production of TCR beta cDNA used around 0.45 ug total RNA together with a constant-region primer. A slightly modified ARM-PCR protocol with three nested multiplex PCR rounds produced these TCR beta libraries. The opening two PCR rounds, about 11 cycles each, paired TRBV1-TRBV30 forward primers with a C-beta reverse primer. TCRdb fed the multiplex PCR reads into MiXCR, producing one record per CDR3 protein. The table includes tens of thousands of distinct CDR3 sequences, approximately 71% detected once. The study co-extracted DNA and RNA from around 20-30 mg of unsorted bulk tissue. Source material: tumor-adjacent normal liver tissue. The receptor set was obtained from a woman in her 30s with primary liver carcinoma and hepatitis B virus infection.

This clonotype was recorded once. Without the conserved terminal phenylalanine or tryptophan, this CDR3 likely stems from a read error. V gene TRBV11-2 combines with J gene TRBJ2-1, with a tentative D call TRBD1 (5 bases). The germline gives CDR1 SGHAT, CDR2 FQNNGV. The CDR3 covers 14 residues. The CDR3 DNA is TGTGCCTGCAGCCATCTAGGGGCCTACAATGAGCAGTTCCTC. Translating it yields CACSHLGAYNEQFL.

The V and J genes are TRBV6-1 and TRBJ2-7; a possible D gene is TRBD2 (5 bases). Germline assignment: CDR1 MNHNS and CDR2 SASEGT. This CDR3 contains 11 residues. In DNA form, the CDR3 reads TGTGTCACTAGTGATTGGTTCGGGCAGTACTTC. Its protein is CVTSDWFGQYF.

This clonotype was seen ten or more times. This chain uses TRBV29-1 with TRBJ2-6, with 8 nucleotides matching TRBD1. This CDR3 region has 18 residues. V lost 0 bases to trimming and J lost 3 bases; unmatched junction nucleotides: 10. Germline loops: CDR1 SQVTM, CDR2 ANQGSEA. This chain's CDR3 is CSVEDQRQGAGGANVLTF. The CDR3, as DNA: TGCAGCGTTGAAGATCAACGTCAGGGGGCAGGTGGGGCCAACGTCCTGACTTTC. The full variable domain, completed using reference TRBV29-1 and TRBJ2-6, is SAVISQKPSRDICQRGTSLTIQCQVDSQVTMMFWYRQQPGQSLTLIATANQGSEATYESGFVIDKFPISRPNLTFSTLTVSNMSPEDSSIYLCSVEDQRQGAGGANVLTFGAGSRLTVL.

DNA of the CDR3: TGTGCCAGCAGGAAAAGCGGGGGTGTTGCAGTTACGCAGTATTTT. It is translated as CASRKSGGVAVTQYF. The V and J genes are TRBV11-2 and TRBJ2-3; 8 nucleotides match TRBD2. CDR3 length: 15 amino acids. The V gene end was trimmed by 6 bases and the J gene end by 8 bases; junction bases not matched to a gene: 13. Germline values: CDR1 SGHAT, CDR2 FQNNGV.

Of note for this clonotype: This CDR3 is missing its conserved last phenylalanine or tryptophan, likely due to a read error. This chain uses TRBV29-1 with TRBJ2-5, with a weak D call TRBD2 (6 bases). The CDR3 contains 13 residues. CDR1 and CDR2 (germline): SQVTM, ANQGSEA. This CDR3 is CSFEIGGAETQYL. DNA for the CDR3: TGCAGCTTTGAAATCGGGGGAGCAGAGACCCAGTACCTC.

This clonotype was seen a single time. V gene TRBV6-2 or TRBV6-3 combines with J gene TRBJ2-3; D might be TRBD2 (5 bases). V lost 9 bases, J lost 4 bases, and 17 bases lay in between. The CDR3 is made up of 14 amino acids. Germline values: CDR1 MNHEY, CDR2 SVGEGT. DNA for the CDR3: TGTGCCAGGAGCCTTACTAGTGAAGCAGATACGCAGTATTTT. This encodes CARSLTSEADTQYF.

Turning to this clonotype: One junction end disagrees with the germline gene, perhaps due to a read error. V is TRBV29-1 and J is TRBJ2-3, with 7 nucleotides matching TRBD2. Germline V gene sequence: CDR1 SQVTM, CDR2 ANQGSEA. The CDR3 extends over 15 amino acids. The DNA of the CDR3 is TGCACCACATACGGGGGGATTAGCGGCACAGATACGCAGTCTTTT. This encodes CTTYGGISGTDTQSF.

This chain connects TRBV6-6 to TRBJ1-1; D not certain. Per germline, CDR1 MNHNY and CDR2 SVGAGI (reference sequence). This CDR3 region has 15 residues. The CDR3 DNA reads as TGTACAAGCAGTTACGGCCCGGATGGGAACACTGAAGCTTTCTTT. Its translation is CTSSYGPDGNTEAFF.